Shown below are 3 T cell receptor beta chains from a single sample sequenced in a study of beta chain features in type 1 diabetes. cDNA synthesis used the whole RNA isolate, giving expressed TCRB sequences. Generated by immunoSEQ multiplex PCR, the TCRdb table keeps only in-frame clones and is missing some. This sample carries about 290,000 clones, 8% of them seen once, and the ten largest clones take under 1.3%. The sequenced material came from central memory CD4+ T cells from blood. The receptors here all came from a woman aged 18-35 years in good health.

The chain has TRBV6-6 and TRBJ2-5; TRBD2 matches 11 bases. This CDR3 is built from 15 residues. Unmatched junction bases numbered 4, after V lost 5 bases and J lost 2 bases. CDR1 and CDR2 (germline): MNHNY, SVGAGI (reference sequence). The CDR3 nucleotides are TGTGCCAGCAGTCGACTAGCGGGGACTCAAGAGACCCAGTACTTC. It encodes CASSRLAGTQETQYF.

This clone was observed a few times. V is TRBV7-8 and J is TRBJ2-1; no reliable D call. This CDR3 region has 16 residues. CDR1 and CDR2 from the germline V gene are SGHVS and FQNEAQ. Trimming removed 5 bases at V and 1 base at J, with 15 bases between. CDR3 coding DNA: TGTGCCAGCAGCCCCGCCCAACTCGGATCCTACAATGAGCAGTTCTTC. Encoded protein: CASSPAQLGSYNEQFF.

Note on this clone: An end of the junction differs from the germline gene, which may be a read error. The rearrangement uses TRBV19 and TRBJ1-6; D remains unclear. The CDR3 contains 12 residues. Germline-derived CDR1 and CDR2 are LNHDA and SQIVND (reference sequence). CDR3 DNA: TGTCCCAGACGGAGTGGGGATTCACCCCTCCACTTT. This sequence encodes CPRRSGDSPLHF.